This T cell receptor beta chain was sequenced for a study of siplizumab effects on memory and regulatory T cells. General observations from the study: The Treg-derived share of mappable alloreactive CD4+ clones averaged about 68% with siplizumab and approximately 27% in controls. The authors did not confirm suppressive function in proliferating Tregs from siplizumab cultures.

A remark on this clone: What it binds is not known.

Per sample, some 10^5 TCR templates were assayed. Profiling relied on immunoSEQ multiplex PCR, and the TCRdb table lists in-frame clones only, not all of them. The data contain about 40,000 clones, approximately 88% of them singletons. V lost 4 bases and J lost 7, with 17 bases in between. This CDR3 is built from 15 residues. Germline-derived CDR1 and CDR2 are SGHKS and YYEKEE (reference sequence). Material for sequencing was naive CD4+ T cells sorted from blood. The clonotype comes from a human donor in good health. The chain joins TRBV5-5 to TRBJ1-4; D is uncertain. The CDR3 DNA reads as TGTGCCAGCAGCCCCGCCCGGGCCCTTCGTGAAAAACTGTTTTTT. This sequence encodes CASSPARALREKLFF.